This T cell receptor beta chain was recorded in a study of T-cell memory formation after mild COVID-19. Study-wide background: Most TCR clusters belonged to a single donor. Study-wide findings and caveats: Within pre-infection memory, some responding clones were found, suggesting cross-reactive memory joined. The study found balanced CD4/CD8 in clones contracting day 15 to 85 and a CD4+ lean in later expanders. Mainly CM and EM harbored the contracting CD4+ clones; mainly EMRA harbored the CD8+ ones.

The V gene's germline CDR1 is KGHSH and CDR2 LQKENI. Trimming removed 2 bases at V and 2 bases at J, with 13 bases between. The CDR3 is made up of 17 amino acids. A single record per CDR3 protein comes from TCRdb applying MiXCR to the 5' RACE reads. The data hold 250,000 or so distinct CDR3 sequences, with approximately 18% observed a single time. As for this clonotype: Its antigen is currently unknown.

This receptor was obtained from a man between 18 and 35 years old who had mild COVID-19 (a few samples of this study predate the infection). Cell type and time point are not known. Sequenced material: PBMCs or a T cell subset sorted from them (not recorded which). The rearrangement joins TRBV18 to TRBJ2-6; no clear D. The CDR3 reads CASSPLATVAGANVLTF. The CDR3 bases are TGTGCCAGCTCACCATTGGCTACGGTGGCTGGGGCCAACGTCCTGACTTTC.